The 10 T cell receptor beta chains below were found in one sample sequenced in a study of human T cells and chemical hapten exposure. Each CDR3 protein gets one entry after TCRdb re-called the RACE reads with MiXCR. The sample lists tens of thousands of distinct CDR3 sequences; 8.5% to 12% were seen once. As to time point: patch test 2, 6 weeks after DPC sensitization. Treatment denoted: therapeutic diphenylcyclopropenone sensitization with weekly scalp DPC. The source material was whole blood, sampled in connection with sensitization to the hapten diphenylcyclopropenone (DPC). The receptor set was obtained from a woman in her 50s with alopecia areata. Some clones in this sample may be carry-over from other donors' samples.

This clonotype was detected ten times or more. The rearrangement joins TRBV4-1 to TRBJ1-6; D gene unclear. V lost 1 base and J 9 bases, leaving 10 bases between the germline ends. The CDR3 consists of 14 residues. Germline CDR1 reads MGHRA; CDR2 reads YSYEKL. The CDR3 is CASSQGIWVSPLHF. CDR3 sequence (DNA): TGCGCCAGCAGCCAAGGAATCTGGGTTTCACCCCTCCACTTT.

This clonotype was picked up a small number of times. The chain links TRBV7-8 to TRBJ1-4; possible D gene TRBD1, 6 bases. The CDR3 has 17 amino acids. The germline V and J ends were trimmed by 5 bases and 7 bases, with 23 bases remaining between them. Germline V gene lookup returns CDR1 SGHVS and CDR2 FQNEAQ. The CDR3 DNA reads as TGTGCCAGCAGCAGTGCAACAGGGAGTCTAGTTAGTGAAAAACTGTTTTTT. Its protein is CASSSATGSLVSEKLFF.

At least ten counts were recorded for this clonotype. The genes are TRBV20-1 and TRBJ2-7; 8 bases are a match to TRBD1. Looked up from germline, CDR1 is DFQATT and CDR2 is SNEGSKA (reference sequence). V lost 1 base, J lost 7 bases, and 9 bases stayed unmatched. This CDR3 region has 14 residues. DNA of the CDR3: TGCAGTGCTAGAGTGGCAGGGGGCATCAATGAGCAGTACTTC. The encoded protein is CSARVAGGINEQYF.

This clonotype was seen a handful of times. The chain carries TRBV10-3 and TRBJ1-1; 7 nucleotides match TRBD1. This CDR3 has 12 amino acids. Unmatched junction bases numbered 6, after V lost 6 bases and J lost 8 bases. In germline, CDR1 is ENHRY, CDR2 SYGVKD. The CDR3 bases are TGTGCCATCAGCCCACCGGGACAGGAAGCTTTCTTT. Its translation: CAISPPGQEAFF.

This clonotype has at least ten counts. The chain links TRBV29-1 to TRBJ2-5; D uncertain. The CDR3 is 12 residues long. Germline assignment: CDR1 SQVTM and CDR2 ANQGSEA. V was trimmed by 6 bases and J by 1 base, leaving 9 bases between them. CDR3 protein: CSVDATQETQYF. CDR3 nucleotide sequence: TGCAGCGTCGACGCTACCCAAGAGACCCAGTACTTC.

The chain joins TRBV20-1 to TRBJ2-2; 14 bases match TRBD2. CDR1 and CDR2 (germline): DFQATT, SNEGSKA (reference sequence). The CDR3 runs 19 residues. V was clipped by 1 base and J by 5 bases; unmatched bases: 12. The CDR3 nucleotides read TGCAGTGCTAGAGTCGGGACTAGCGGGAGAAAAAAGGAAACCGGGGAGCTGTTTTTT. This encodes CSARVGTSGRKKETGELFF.

Notes on this clonotype: A much larger clone lies one base from this, so it may be a read error. CDR3 protein: CASSFDGAPDSPLHF. The CDR3 DNA follows: TGTGCCAGCAGCTTTGACGGGGCACCCGATTCACCCCTCCACTTT. The chain couples TRBV7-9 to TRBJ1-6; D may be TRBD1 (5 bases). From germline, CDR1 is SEHNR and CDR2 FQNEAQ (reference sequence). The V and J ends lost 3 bases and 8 bases respectively, with 14 bases between them. This CDR3 spans 15 amino acids.

The CDR3 region is CASSHPGQGFYEQYF. DNA of the CDR3: TGCGCCAGCAGCCACCCGGGACAGGGGTTCTACGAGCAGTACTTC. J is TRBJ2-7 and V is TRBV4-1; 10 nucleotides agree with TRBD1. This CDR3 has 15 amino acids. Germline CDR1 is MGHRA and CDR2 is YSYEKL. Trimming removed 3 bases from V and 3 bases from J; junction bases left unmatched: 5.

This clonotype has only a few counts. J is TRBJ2-7 and V is TRBV18; 8 bases map to TRBD2. Germline V gene data show CDR1 as KGHSH and CDR2 as LQKENI. The CDR3 has 14 amino acids. V dropped 3 bases and J dropped 0; count of bases not matched to a gene: 1. In DNA, the CDR3 is TGTGCCAGCTCACCCAGCGGGGGCTCCTACGAGCAGTACTTC. This sequence encodes CASSPSGGSYEQYF.

In its sample, this clonotype was seen many times. Its ends do not fully match the called genes, so a read error is possible. The chain employs TRBV10-2 and TRBJ2-7, with 9 bases identical to TRBD2. CDR3 size: 11 residues. Germline CDR1 and CDR2: WSHSY and SAAADI. DNA for the CDR3: TGCGCCAGCAGTGAAGGACTAGCGAGTAACTTC. This codes for CASSEGLASNF.